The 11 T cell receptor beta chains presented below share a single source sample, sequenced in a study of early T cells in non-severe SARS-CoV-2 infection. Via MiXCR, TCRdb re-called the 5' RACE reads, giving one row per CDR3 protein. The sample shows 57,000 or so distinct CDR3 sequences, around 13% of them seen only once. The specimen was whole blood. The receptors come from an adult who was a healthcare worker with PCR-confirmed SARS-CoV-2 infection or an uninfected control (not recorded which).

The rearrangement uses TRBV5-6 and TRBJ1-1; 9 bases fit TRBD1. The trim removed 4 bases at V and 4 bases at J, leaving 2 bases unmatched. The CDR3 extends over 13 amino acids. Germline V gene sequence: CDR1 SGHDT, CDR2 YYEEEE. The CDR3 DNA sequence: TGTGCCAGCAGCCGGACAGGGGTCACTGAAGCTTTCTTT. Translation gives CASSRTGVTEAFF.

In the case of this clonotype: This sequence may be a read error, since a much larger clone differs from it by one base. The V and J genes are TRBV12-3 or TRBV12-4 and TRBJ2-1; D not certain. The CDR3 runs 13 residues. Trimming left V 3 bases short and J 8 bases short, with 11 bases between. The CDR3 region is CASSLSPNDEQFF. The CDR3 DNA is TGTGCCAGCAGTTTGAGCCCCAACGATGAGCAGTTCTTC.

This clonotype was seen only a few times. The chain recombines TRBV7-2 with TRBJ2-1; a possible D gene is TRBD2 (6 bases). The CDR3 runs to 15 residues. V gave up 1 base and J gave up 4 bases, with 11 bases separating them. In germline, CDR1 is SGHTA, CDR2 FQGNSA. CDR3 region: CASSLVRAGYNEQFF. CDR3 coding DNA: TGTGCCAGCAGCTTAGTAAGAGCGGGTTACAATGAGCAGTTCTTC.

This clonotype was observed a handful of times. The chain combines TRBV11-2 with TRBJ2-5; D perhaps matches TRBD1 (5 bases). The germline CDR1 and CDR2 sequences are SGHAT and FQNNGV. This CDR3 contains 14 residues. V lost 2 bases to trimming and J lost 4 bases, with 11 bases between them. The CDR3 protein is CASSLTSTVETQYF. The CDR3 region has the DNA TGTGCCAGCAGCTTAACGTCGACAGTAGAGACCCAGTACTTC.

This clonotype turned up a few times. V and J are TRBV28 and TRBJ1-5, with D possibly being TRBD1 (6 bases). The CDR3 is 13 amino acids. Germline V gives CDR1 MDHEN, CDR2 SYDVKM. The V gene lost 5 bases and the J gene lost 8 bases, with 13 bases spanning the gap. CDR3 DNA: TGTGCCAGCAGTGATACAGGGACGAAGCCCCAGCATTTT. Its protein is CASSDTGTKPQHF.

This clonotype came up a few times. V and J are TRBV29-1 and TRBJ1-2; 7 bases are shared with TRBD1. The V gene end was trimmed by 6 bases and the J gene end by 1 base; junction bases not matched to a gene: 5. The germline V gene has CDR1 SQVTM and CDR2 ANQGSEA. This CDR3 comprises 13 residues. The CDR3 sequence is CSVGQKVNYGYTF. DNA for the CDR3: TGCAGCGTGGGACAGAAAGTTAACTATGGCTACACCTTC.

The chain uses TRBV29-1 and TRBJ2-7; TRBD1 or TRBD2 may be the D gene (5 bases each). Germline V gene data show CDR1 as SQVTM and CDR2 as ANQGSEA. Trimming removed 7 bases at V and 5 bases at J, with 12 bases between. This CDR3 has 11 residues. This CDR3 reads CSAGTLDEQYF. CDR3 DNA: TGCAGCGCCGGGACCTTGGACGAGCAGTACTTC.

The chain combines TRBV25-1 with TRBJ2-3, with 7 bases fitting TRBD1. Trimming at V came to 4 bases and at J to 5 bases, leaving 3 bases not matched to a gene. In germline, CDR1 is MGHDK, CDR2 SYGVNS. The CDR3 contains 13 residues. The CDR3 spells CASSARQGDTQYF. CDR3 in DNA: TGTGCCAGCAGTGCACGACAGGGAGATACGCAGTATTTT.

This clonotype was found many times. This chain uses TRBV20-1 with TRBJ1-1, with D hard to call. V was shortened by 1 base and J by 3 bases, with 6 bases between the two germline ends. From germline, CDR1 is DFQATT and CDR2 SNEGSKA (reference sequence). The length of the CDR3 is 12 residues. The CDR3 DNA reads TGCAGTGCTAGAGTTACTGACACTGAAGCTTTCTTT. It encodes CSARVTDTEAFF.

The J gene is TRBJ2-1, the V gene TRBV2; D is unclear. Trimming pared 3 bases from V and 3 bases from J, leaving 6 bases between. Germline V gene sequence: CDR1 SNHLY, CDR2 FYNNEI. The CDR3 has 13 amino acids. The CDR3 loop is CASSEGYYNEQFF. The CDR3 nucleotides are TGTGCCAGCAGTGAGGGCTACTACAATGAGCAGTTCTTC.

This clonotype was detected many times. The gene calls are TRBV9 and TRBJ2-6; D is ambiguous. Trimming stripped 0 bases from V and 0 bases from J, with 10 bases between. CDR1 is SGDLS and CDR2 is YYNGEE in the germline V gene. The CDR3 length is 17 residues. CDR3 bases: TGTGCCAGCAGCGTAGATGGAGCCTTCTCTGGGGCCAACGTCCTGACTTTC. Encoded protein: CASSVDGAFSGANVLTF. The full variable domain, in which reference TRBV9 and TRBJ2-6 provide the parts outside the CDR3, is DSGVTQTPKHLITATGQRVTLRCSPRSGDLSVYWYQQSLDQGLQFLIQYYNGEERAKGNILERFSAQQFPDLHSELNLSSLELGDSALYFCASSVDGAFSGANVLTFGAGSRLTVL.